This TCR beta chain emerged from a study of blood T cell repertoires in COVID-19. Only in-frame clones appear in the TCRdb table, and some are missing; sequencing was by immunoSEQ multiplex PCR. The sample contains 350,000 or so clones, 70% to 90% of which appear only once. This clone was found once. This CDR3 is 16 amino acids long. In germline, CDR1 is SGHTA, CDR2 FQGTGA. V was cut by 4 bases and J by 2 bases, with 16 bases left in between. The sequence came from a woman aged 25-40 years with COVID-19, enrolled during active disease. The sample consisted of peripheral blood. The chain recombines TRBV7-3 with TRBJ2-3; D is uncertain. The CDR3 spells CASSSMGDGFTDTQYF. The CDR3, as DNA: TGTGCCAGCAGCTCCATGGGCGACGGATTCACAGATACGCAGTATTTT.